The clone carrying this TCR beta chain was counted once. Germline V gene sequence: CDR1 MNHEY, CDR2 SVGAGI. The V gene end was trimmed by 7 bases and the J gene end by 4 bases; junction bases not matched to a gene: 19. There are 19 residues in the CDR3. These data come from a study of breast tumors, draining lymph nodes, adjacent tissues. MiXCR, run by TCRdb on the multiplex PCR reads, gives a single entry per CDR3 protein. The sample records around 19,000 distinct CDR3 sequences, more than 25% being singletons. This sequence originates from a female donor with breast cancer. Some clones in this sample may be carry-over from other donors' samples. The chain is built from TRBV6-5 and TRBJ2-6; 7 positions agree with TRBD1. The sequenced material came from breast tumor tissue. CDR3 nucleotide sequence: TGTGCCAGCATCGCCTCCGCAGGACAGGCCGGGGCGGGGGCCAACGTCCTGACTTTC. It encodes CASIASAGQAGAGANVLTF.